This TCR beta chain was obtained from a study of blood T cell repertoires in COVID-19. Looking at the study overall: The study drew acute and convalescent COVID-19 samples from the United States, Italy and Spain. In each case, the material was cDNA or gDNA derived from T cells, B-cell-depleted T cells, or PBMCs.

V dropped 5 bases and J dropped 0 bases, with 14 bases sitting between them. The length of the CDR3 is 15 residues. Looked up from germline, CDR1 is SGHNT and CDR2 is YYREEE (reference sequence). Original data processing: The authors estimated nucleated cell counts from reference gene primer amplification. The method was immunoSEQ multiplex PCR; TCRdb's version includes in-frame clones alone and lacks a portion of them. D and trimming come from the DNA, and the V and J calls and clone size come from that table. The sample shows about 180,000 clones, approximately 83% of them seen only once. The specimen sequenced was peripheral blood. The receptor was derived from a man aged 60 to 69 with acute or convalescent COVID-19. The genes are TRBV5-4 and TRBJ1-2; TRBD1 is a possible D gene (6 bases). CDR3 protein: CASRDREIANYGYTF. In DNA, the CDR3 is TGTGCCAGCAGGGACAGAGAAATAGCTAACTATGGCTACACCTTC.